This record covers a single T cell receptor beta chain. Its antigen is not identified. Cord blood came from elective full-term cesareans at about 35-41 weeks without labor or membrane rupture. Pregnancies with fetal demise, active maternal HSV infection or known maternal HIV were excluded. Sorted cells: live naive CD8+ T cells, CD45RA+CCR7+, Annexin V-negative. CDR1 and CDR2 from the germline V gene are SGDLS and YYNGEE. The length of the CDR3 is 13 residues. Deletions cut 0 bases from V and 4 bases from J, with 7 bases between. Assay: immunoSEQ multiplex PCR; the TCRdb copy retains only in-frame clones and omits some. The table has some 7,400 clones, 90% to 95% seen once; the top ten hold around 0.5%. The data originate from a study of naive CD8 T cells in extremely preterm neonates. Findings and limits, study-wide: Compared with older groups, preterm CDR3s were shorter, with fewer N additions and less trimming.

Sequences were obtained from naive CD8+ T cells from cord blood. The V gene is TRBV9, the J gene TRBJ1-1; D is perhaps TRBD1 (6 bases). The clonotype was recovered from a newborn in good health. CDR3 residues: CASSVEGVTEAFF. Written as DNA, the CDR3 is TGTGCCAGCAGCGTAGAGGGGGTCACTGAAGCTTTCTTT.